The TCR beta chain described here comes from a study of T cell responses to AZD1222 COVID-19 vaccine. This CDR3 is built from 16 residues. CDR1 is LGHDT and CDR2 is YNNKEL in the germline V gene (reference sequence). V lost 0 bases, J lost 5 bases, and 16 bases lay in between. Study-wide findings and caveats: Mostly white British, mostly female donors; authors suggested clonal diversity may be underestimated.

Concerning this clone: The antigen remains undetermined.

Produced via immunoSEQ multiplex PCR; TCRdb's table is partial and in-frame only. Seen here are approximately 190,000 clones, around nine tenths observed once, and the top ten hold about 3.6%. The chain has TRBV3-1 (or the pseudogene TRBV3-2) and TRBJ1-2; D possibly corresponds to TRBD1 (5 bases). The specimen comprised peripheral blood, sampled 28 days after the second dose of the MenACWY control vaccine. The clonotype was recovered from an adult who received the MenACWY meningococcal vaccine as a control. The CDR3 DNA reads as TGTGCCAGCAGCCAAGAAGGGGCAGGGAGTCTGTATGGCTACACCTTC. Translating it yields CASSQEGAGSLYGYTF.